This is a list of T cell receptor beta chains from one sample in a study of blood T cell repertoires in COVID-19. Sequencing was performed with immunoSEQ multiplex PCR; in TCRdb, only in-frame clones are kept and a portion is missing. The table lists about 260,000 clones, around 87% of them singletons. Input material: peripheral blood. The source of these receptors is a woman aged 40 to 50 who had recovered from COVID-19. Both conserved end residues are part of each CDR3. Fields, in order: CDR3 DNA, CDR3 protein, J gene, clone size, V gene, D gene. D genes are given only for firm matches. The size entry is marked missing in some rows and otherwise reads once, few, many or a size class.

CDR3 DNA: TGTGCCAGCAGTGGGGACAGAAGAGTAGCCAAAAACATTCAGTACTTC
CDR3 protein: CASSGDRRVAKNIQYF
J gene: TRBJ2-4
clone size: .
V gene: TRBV2
D gene: TRBD1

CDR3 DNA: TGTGCCAGCAGTGAAGAGAGCTCCTATAATTCACCCCTCCACTTT
CDR3 protein: CASSEESSYNSPLHF
J gene: TRBJ1-6
clone size: .
V gene: TRBV6-1
D gene: .

CDR3 DNA: TGTGCCAGCACCTTCCTCGGGACAGCACGACCTAACTATGGCTACACCTTC
CDR3 protein: CASTFLGTARPNYGYTF
J gene: TRBJ1-2
clone size: .
V gene: TRBV27
D gene: TRBD1

CDR3 DNA: TGTGCCAGCAGTGCCACGGACAGCGGGAAGGAGACCCAGTACTTC
CDR3 protein: CASSATDSGKETQYF
J gene: TRBJ2-5
clone size: once
V gene: TRBV2
D gene: .

CDR3 DNA: TGTGCCAGCAGTTACCAGCGACAGATAATCTTT
CDR3 protein: CASSYQRQIIF
J gene: TRBJ1-6
clone size: .
V gene: TRBV6-6
D gene: .

CDR3 DNA: TGTGCCAGCAGTTCTTTAGCGGGACCCACCGGGGAGCTGTTTTTT
CDR3 protein: CASSSLAGPTGELFF
J gene: TRBJ2-2
clone size: .
V gene: TRBV6-5
D gene: TRBD2

CDR3 DNA: TGTGCCATCAGTGGGACAGGGTCTGGAAACACCATATATTTT
CDR3 protein: CAISGTGSGNTIYF
J gene: TRBJ1-3
clone size: .
V gene: TRBV10-3
D gene: TRBD1

CDR3 DNA: TGTGCCAGCAGTGAGGGGGCGGGACTAGCGGCGCAGTACTTC
CDR3 protein: CASSEGAGLAAQYF
J gene: TRBJ2-7
clone size: .
V gene: TRBV6-1
D gene: TRBD2

CDR3 DNA: TGCGCCAGCAGCCAAGCTCTGTACGGACTCGTTTATACGCAGTATTTT
CDR3 protein: CASSQALYGLVYTQYF
J gene: TRBJ2-3
clone size: .
V gene: TRBV4-1
D gene: .

CDR3 DNA: TGTGCCAGCAGGGGGATGGGGGCGACCGGGGAGCTGTTTTTT
CDR3 protein: CASRGMGATGELFF
J gene: TRBJ2-2
clone size: .
V gene: TRBV6-6
D gene: .

CDR3 DNA: TGTGCCAGCAGCCCAGAGGGGACTTATAGCTCCTATAATTCACCCCTCCACTTT
CDR3 protein: CASSPEGTYSSYNSPLHF
J gene: TRBJ1-6
clone size: .
V gene: TRBV3-1/TRBV3-2
D gene: .

CDR3 DNA: TGTGCCAGCAGGGGGACAGGGCGGACTGAAGCTTTCTTT
CDR3 protein: CASRGTGRTEAFF
J gene: TRBJ1-1
clone size: .
V gene: TRBV6-5
D gene: TRBD1